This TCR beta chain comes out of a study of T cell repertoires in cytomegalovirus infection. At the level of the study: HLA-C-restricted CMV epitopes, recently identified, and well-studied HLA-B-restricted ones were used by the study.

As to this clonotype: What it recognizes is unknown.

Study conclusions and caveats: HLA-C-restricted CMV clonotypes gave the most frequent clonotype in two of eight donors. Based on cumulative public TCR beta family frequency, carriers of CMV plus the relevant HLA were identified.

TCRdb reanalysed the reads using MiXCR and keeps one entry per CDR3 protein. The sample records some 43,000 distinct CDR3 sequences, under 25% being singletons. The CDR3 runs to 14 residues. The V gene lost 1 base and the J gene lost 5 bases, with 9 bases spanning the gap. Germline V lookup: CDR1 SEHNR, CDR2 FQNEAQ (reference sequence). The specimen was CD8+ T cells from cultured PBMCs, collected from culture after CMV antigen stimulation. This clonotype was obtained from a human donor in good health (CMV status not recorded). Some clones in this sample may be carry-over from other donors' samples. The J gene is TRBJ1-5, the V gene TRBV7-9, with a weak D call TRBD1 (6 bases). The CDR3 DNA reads TGTGCCAGCAGCTTAGGGGACAACTATCAGCCCCAGCATTTT. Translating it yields CASSLGDNYQPQHF.